The source of this T cell receptor (beta chain) is a study of cytomegalovirus exposure and HLA in healthy donors. Study observations and caveats: High specificity and sensitivity for cytomegalovirus status were reported for the classifier. Listed as cytomegalovirus-associated were over 150 TCR beta chains. Most TCR sequences showed up rarely, but some public TCRs showed up in many donors.

The donors were members of the approximately 120-subject validation cohort (separate from the approximately 670-subject first cohort). TCRdb keeps only in-frame clones here, not all; method: immunoSEQ multiplex PCR. Here the sample spans 65,000 to 75,000 clones, around 94% being singletons. Comment on this clone: The antigen remains unidentified.

This TCR was sampled from a woman between 18 and 29 years old in good health and CMV-seropositive. What was sequenced was PBMCs.

In nucleotides, the CDR3 is TGCGCCAGCAGCCAAGAAGGTTCGGCAGGGAGCACAGATACGCAGTATTTT. The encoded protein is CASSQEGSAGSTDTQYF. The V call is TRBV4-1, the J call TRBJ2-3, with a tentative D call TRBD1 (5 bases). The CDR3 is 17 amino acids. Trimming shortened V by 0 bases and J by 0 bases, and 13 bases separated the two germline ends. The germline CDR1 and CDR2 sequences are MGHRA and YSYEKL.